These 30 T cell receptor beta chains were all obtained from the same sample, sequenced in a study of cytomegalovirus exposure and HLA in healthy donors. The PCR ran on 60 Vbeta and 13 Jbeta primers. The table came from immunoSEQ multiplex PCR; TCRdb's copy has only in-frame clones and leaves some out. Of over 100,000 clones detected, nearly 80% appear once; the ten largest clones hold roughly 6%. The sequenced sample consisted of PBMCs. The receptors were sampled from a man in his sixties in good health and CMV-seropositive.

The rearrangement joins TRBV10-1 to TRBJ1-1, with a tentative D call TRBD1 (5 bases). CDR3 length: 11 residues. Germline V lookup: CDR1 WNHNN, CDR2 SYGVQD (reference sequence). Trimming removed 3 bases at V and 13 bases at J, with 12 bases between. CDR3 loop: CASSDYRRGFF. CDR3 coding DNA: TGCGCCAGCAGTGATTACAGGCGCGGTTTCTTT.

The chain links TRBV6-6 to TRBJ1-2; TRBD1 aligns across 7 bases. Germline trimming cut 2 bases from V and 7 bases from J; bases unmatched to any gene: 10. This CDR3 contains 15 residues. Germline CDR1 is MNHNY and CDR2 is SVGAGI (reference sequence). The CDR3 protein is CASSYATPTGSGYTF. DNA for the CDR3: TGTGCCAGCAGTTACGCCACCCCGACAGGGTCTGGCTACACCTTC.

The J gene is TRBJ2-5, the V gene TRBV7-2; TRBD1 might be the D (6 bases). Between the trimmed V and J ends, which lost 4 bases and 7 bases, there was a span of 13 bases. In germline, CDR1 is SGHTA, CDR2 FQGNSA. The CDR3 contains 13 residues. The CDR3 region is CASSYNREGTQYF. The CDR3 bases are TGTGCCAGCAGCTATAACAGGGAAGGGACCCAGTACTTC. The entire variable domain, with the rest obtained from reference TRBV7-2 and TRBJ2-5, is as follows: GAGVSQSPSNKVTEKGKDVELRCDPISGHTALYWYRQSLGQGLEFLIYFQGNSAPDKSGLPSDRFSAERTGGSVSTLTIQRTQQEDSAVYLCASSYNREGTQYFGPGTRLLVL.

The V and J genes are TRBV7-9 and TRBJ2-2, with D perhaps matching TRBD1 (5 bases). Trimming took off 3 bases at V and 1 base at J, with 12 bases between the two ends. The germline gives CDR1 SEHNR, CDR2 FQNEAQ (reference sequence). The CDR3 loop spans 16 amino acids. The DNA of the CDR3 is TGTGCCAGCAGCTTTTACCTAACAGGGAACACCGGGGAGCTGTTTTTT. It yields the protein CASSFYLTGNTGELFF.

The chain joins TRBV19 to TRBJ2-5, with 9 bases aligning to TRBD2. Germline CDR1 LNHDA, CDR2 SQIVND (reference sequence). This CDR3 comprises 17 residues. J lost 5 bases, V lost 3 bases, and 13 bases had no gene match. Here the CDR3 DNA reads TGTGCCAGTAGTATGGGCGGGCTAGCGGGGATAAAGGAGACCCAGTACTTC. It specifies CASSMGGLAGIKETQYF.

The chain combines TRBV7-9 with TRBJ2-5; TRBD1 aligns across 7 bases. The length of the CDR3 is 14 residues. CDR1 and CDR2 from the germline V gene are SEHNR and FQNEAQ (reference sequence). With V trimmed by 6 bases and J by 2 bases, 6 bases remained unmatched. CDR3 loop: CASRPTGVQETQYF. CDR3 DNA sequence: TGTGCCAGCAGACCTACAGGGGTTCAAGAGACCCAGTACTTC.

This clone was counted a few times. The chain joins TRBV7-7 to TRBJ2-1; D unresolved. The CDR3 loop spans 13 amino acids. V lost 5 bases and J lost 5, with 10 bases in between. CDR1 is SSHAT, CDR2 FNYEAQ, per germline (reference sequence). The CDR3 protein is CASSPVLDNEQFF. DNA for the CDR3: TGTGCCAGCAGCCCGGTCCTAGACAATGAGCAGTTCTTC.

The genes are TRBV7-2 and TRBJ2-1, with 10 nucleotides matching TRBD1. The CDR3 runs 13 residues. V dropped 1 base and J dropped 13; count of bases not matched to a gene: 4. From germline, CDR1 is SGHTA and CDR2 FQGNSA. The CDR3 sequence: CASSLGDRGRQFF. The CDR3 DNA reads TGTGCCAGCAGCTTAGGTGACAGGGGGCGTCAGTTCTTC.

The V call is TRBV21-1, the J call TRBJ1-6. TRBV21-1 is termed a pseudogene. CDR3 length equals 18 residues. In DNA form, the CDR3 reads TGTGCCAGCAGCAGAGCCAATCGGGCCAGGAGGGGAGATTCACCCCTCCACTTT. Translation gives CASSRANRARRGDSPLHF.

This chain joins TRBV9 and TRBJ2-2, with a possible D match to TRBD2 (7 bases). The V end was cut by 5 bases, the J end by 2 bases, with 10 bases between. CDR3 size: 14 residues. Germline V gene data show CDR1 as SGDLS and CDR2 as YYNGEE. CDR3 loop: CASRGGHNTGELFF. The CDR3 region has the DNA TGTGCCAGCAGGGGGGGGCATAACACCGGGGAGCTGTTTTTT.

With regard to this clone: Within the sample, other DNA sequences also encode this same CDR3. The chain combines TRBV5-1 with TRBJ1-5, with D uncertain. CDR3 length: 16 residues. Germline lookup yields CDR1 SGHRS and CDR2 YFSETQ. V lost 0 bases and J 1 base, leaving 11 bases between the germline ends. The CDR3 region has the DNA TGCGCCAGCAGCTTGGAAGCAGGAGGGAGCAATCAGCCCCAGCATTTT. Translated, it gives CASSLEAGGSNQPQHF.

This clone was observed once. The chain links TRBV10-3 to TRBJ1-3, with D maybe TRBD1 (6 bases). The V end was cut by 0 bases, the J end by 0 bases, with 9 bases between. This CDR3 comprises 16 residues. Germline CDR1 is ENHRY and CDR2 is SYGVKD. The CDR3 region has the DNA TGTGCCATCAGTGAGTCGGGGGGGGCCTCTGGAAACACCATATATTTT. It yields the protein CAISESGGASGNTIYF.

The gene calls are TRBV6-5 and TRBJ1-2; 7 bases agree with TRBD1. This CDR3 is 15 amino acids long. Trimming took 1 base from V and 8 from J; bases not matched to a gene: 10. Germline V gene data show CDR1 as MNHEY and CDR2 as SVGAGI. CDR3 in DNA: TGTGCCAGCAGTTACTATGGTTTAGGGGGCGACGGCTACACCTTC. The encoded protein is CASSYYGLGGDGYTF.

The rearrangement uses TRBV5-6 and TRBJ2-5, with D possibly matching TRBD2 (5 bases). V lost 2 bases to trimming and J lost 2 bases, with 19 bases between them. The CDR3 covers 17 residues. Germline V gene data show CDR1 as SGHDT and CDR2 as YYEEEE. Here the CDR3 DNA reads TGTGCCAGCAGCTTATTAAGCGACGGGATATTTCAAGAGACCCAGTACTTC. It specifies CASSLLSDGIFQETQYF.

This clone has a handful of counts. The chain employs TRBV7-3 and TRBJ2-2; 7 nucleotides match TRBD1. Germline trimming cut 5 bases from V and 7 bases from J; bases unmatched to any gene: 7. The CDR3 covers 14 residues. Germline V gene lookup returns CDR1 SGHTA and CDR2 FQGTGA. CDR3: CASSPTGANGELFF. As DNA, the CDR3 is TGTGCCAGCAGCCCCACAGGGGCGAACGGGGAGCTGTTTTTT.

This rearrangement joins TRBV29-1 to TRBJ2-7; maybe TRBD2 (6 bases). This CDR3 is 11 amino acids long. V lost 8 bases, J lost 7 bases, and 15 bases lay in between. The V gene's germline CDR1 is SQVTM and CDR2 ANQGSEA. The CDR3, as DNA: TGCAGCTACACCGGAGGGAGTGAGCAGTACTTC. This gives the protein CSYTGGSEQYF.

V usage is TRBV15 and J usage is TRBJ1-2; TRBD1 aligns across 7 bases. The J segment lost 8 bases and the V segment lost 9 bases, leaving 9 bases of the junction unmatched. Germline loops: CDR1 LNHNV, CDR2 YYDKDF (reference sequence). This CDR3 spans 12 amino acids. CDR3 DNA sequence: TGTGCCACGACCACAGGGGTTGGGGGCTACACCTTC. Translating it yields CATTTGVGGYTF.

The chain is built from TRBV5-4 and TRBJ1-1; the D is unclear. V lost 3 bases and J 3 bases, leaving 12 bases between the germline ends. The length of the CDR3 is 14 residues. Looked up from germline, CDR1 is SGHNT and CDR2 is YYREEE (reference sequence). The CDR3 sequence: CASSSDPGDTEAFF. The CDR3 coding sequence is TGTGCCAGCAGCTCCGACCCGGGAGACACTGAAGCTTTCTTT.

The chain couples TRBV10-3 to TRBJ2-6; 11 bases match TRBD1. The CDR3 is made up of 17 amino acids. Trimming took 8 bases from V and 2 from J; bases not matched to a gene: 8. Germline-derived CDR1 and CDR2 are ENHRY and SYGVKD. The CDR3 DNA reads TGTGCCATCGCCGACCGGGACAGGGGGGCTGGGGCCAACGTCCTGACTTTC. Translated, it gives CAIADRDRGAGANVLTF.

V is TRBV5-6 and J is TRBJ2-7; D is possibly TRBD1 (6 bases). From germline, CDR1 is SGHDT and CDR2 YYEEEE. The CDR3 totals 12 residues. V lost 0 bases to trimming and J lost 12 bases, with 13 bases between them. The CDR3 sequence is CASSLASGQWYF. In nucleotides, the CDR3 is TGTGCCAGCAGCTTGGCCTCAGGACAGTGGTACTTC.

V usage is TRBV7-2 and J usage is TRBJ1-2; tentative D call: TRBD1 (5 bases). In germline, CDR1 is SGHTA, CDR2 FQGNSA. This CDR3 region has 14 residues. Between the trimmed V and J ends, which lost 5 bases and 0 bases, there was a span of 10 bases. The CDR3 loop reads CASSLDTANYGYTF. The CDR3 region has the DNA TGTGCCAGCAGCCTGGACACTGCTAACTATGGCTACACCTTC.

J is TRBJ2-3 and V is TRBV4-2; 7 nucleotides agree with TRBD2. Unmatched junction bases numbered 7, after V lost 1 base and J lost 3 bases. Germline CDR1 is LGHNA and CDR2 is YNFKEQ. This CDR3 is 16 amino acids long. In nucleotides, the CDR3 is TGTGCCAGCAGCCAAGTGGGCGGGGGAGGGACAGATACGCAGTATTTT. It yields the protein CASSQVGGGGTDTQYF.

V usage is TRBV5-1 and J usage is TRBJ1-1; perhaps TRBD1 as D (5 bases). The CDR3 is 15 amino acids. Germline CDR1 and CDR2: SGHRS and YFSETQ. With 0 bases removed from V and 1 base from J, the gap between germline ends came to 10 bases. The CDR3 DNA reads TGCGCCAGCAGCTTGGATGGCAGGGAGAACACTGAAGCTTTCTTT. This sequence encodes CASSLDGRENTEAFF.

The gene calls are TRBV9 and TRBJ2-7, with D possibly being TRBD1 (5 bases). CDR1 is SGDLS and CDR2 is YYNGEE in the germline V gene. The ends were cut back, 0 bases at V and 5 bases at J, with 15 bases in the middle. This CDR3 region has 15 residues. The DNA of the CDR3 is TGTGCCAGCAGCGTAGGAGGCAGGGTTGGCAACGAGCAGTACTTC. Amino acids: CASSVGGRVGNEQYF.

This clone was counted between two and nine times. The rearrangement links TRBV19 to TRBJ1-1, with D unclear. The CDR3 is made up of 15 amino acids. Between the trimmed V and J ends, which lost 2 bases and 3 bases, there was a span of 13 bases. Germline V gene lookup returns CDR1 LNHDA and CDR2 SQIVND (reference sequence). The CDR3 sequence is CASSIRRRQDTEAFF. The CDR3 DNA reads as TGTGCCAGTAGTATAAGAAGGCGACAAGACACTGAAGCTTTCTTT.

To note about this clone: One junction end does not reproduce the germline sequence, and a read error may be involved. In the same sample, other DNA sequences code for this CDR3. The V and J genes are TRBV6-1 and TRBJ2-3; 10 nucleotides match TRBD2. Germline CDR1 is MNHNS and CDR2 is SASEGT. The CDR3 consists of 16 residues. The CDR3 loop is CASSESTSGARYTQYF. The CDR3 nucleotides read TGTGCTAGCAGTGAATCAACTAGCGGGGCTCGGTATACGCAGTATTTT.

The rearrangement uses TRBV29-1 and TRBJ2-3; 11 nucleotides agree with TRBD2. This CDR3 contains 15 residues. The germline gives CDR1 SQVTM, CDR2 ANQGSEA. V was clipped by 4 bases and J by 6 bases; unmatched bases: 9. The DNA of the CDR3 is TGCAGCGTTGGAGAACTAGCGGGGGCGGGGGATACGCAGTATTTT. It yields the protein CSVGELAGAGDTQYF.

J is TRBJ2-3 and V is TRBV28; maybe TRBD2 (5 bases). Germline V CDR1 and CDR2: MDHEN, SYDVKM. This CDR3 spans 12 amino acids. The V and J ends lost 10 bases and 5 bases respectively, with 13 bases between them. The CDR3 sequence: CATLRGVDTQYF. For the CDR3, the DNA is TGTGCCACCCTACGGGGTGTAGATACGCAGTATTTT.

The sample holds a few counts of this clone. The chain recombines TRBV25-1 with TRBJ2-1; 8 bases line up with TRBD2. Trimming at V came to 8 bases and at J to 3 bases, leaving 12 bases not matched to a gene. Germline lookup yields CDR1 MGHDK and CDR2 SYGVNS. The CDR3 extends over 16 amino acids. CDR3 sequence reads: CASAYSLAGRYNEQFF. CDR3 nucleotide sequence: TGTGCCAGCGCATACAGTCTAGCGGGCCGCTACAATGAGCAGTTCTTC.

Written as DNA, the CDR3 is TGTGCCAGCGGACATACTGGGGGCGGGGAGCAGTACTTC. It yields the protein CASGHTGGGEQYF. The chain uses TRBV7-9 and TRBJ2-7; tentatively, D is TRBD1 (6 bases). Germline V gene data show CDR1 as SEHNR and CDR2 as FQNEAQ (reference sequence). V gave up 8 bases and J gave up 7 bases, with 18 bases separating them. This CDR3 is built from 13 residues.